This TCR beta chain is drawn from a study of blood T cells in healthy people across ages. Study-level results: Age brought a roughly linear fall in TCR beta diversity measured per million T cells.

Using a J-beta primer mix together with a sample-barcoded 5' primer, a second PCR was run for about 6 to 11 cycles. A minimum of 2.5 million CDR3-containing paired-end reads was obtained for each sample. TCRdb redid the calling of the 5' RACE reads with MiXCR, one entry per CDR3 protein. The table lists over 750,000 distinct CDR3 sequences, around a quarter of them singletons. Concerning this clonotype: Its antigen is as yet unknown.

The CDR3 loop spans 16 amino acids. The ends lost 2 bases at V and 4 bases at J; junction bases unmatched: 11. Germline CDR1 ENHRY, CDR2 SYGVKD. A further study also used this sample, focusing on T cells of mothers and their children.

The chain is built from TRBV10-3 and TRBJ2-7; 7 bases agree with TRBD2. The receptor was derived from a boy aged 10-17 years in good health. The sample consisted of blood. The DNA of the CDR3 is TGTGCCATCAGTGAGCAGAAACTAGCGCGGGAATACGAGCAGTACTTC. Translation: CAISEQKLAREYEQYF.